This entry describes one T cell receptor beta chain. Authors' processing steps: By means of reference gene primer amplification, nucleated cell counts were estimated. The assay was immunoSEQ multiplex PCR, and TCRdb's table has in-frame clones only and misses some. V, J and clone size were drawn from that table, and D and trimming were deduced from the DNA. The sample includes roughly 90,000 clones, roughly 88% seen only once; the top ten take roughly 1.5%. The data stem from a study of blood T cell repertoires in COVID-19. Turning to the study itself: From the United States, Italy and Spain came samples of acute and convalescent COVID-19. Nucleic acid was either cDNA or gDNA, and it came from T cells, B-cell-depleted T cells, or PBMCs.

V was cut by 2 bases and J by 4 bases, with 11 bases left in between. Germline assignment: CDR1 SQVTM and CDR2 ANQGSEA. The CDR3 has 13 amino acids. This chain connects TRBV29-1 to TRBJ1-1; maybe TRBD1 (6 bases). The TCR sequence derives from a human donor with active COVID-19. The donor label of this sample is uncertain. What was sequenced was peripheral blood. CDR3 nucleotide sequence: TGCAGCGTTGAAACAGGGAGAGGCACTGAAGCTTTCTTT. Its protein product is CSVETGRGTEAFF.